Each of the 4 T cell receptor beta chains below was sequenced from the same sample in a study of T cell clonality in common variable immunodeficiency. Produced via immunoSEQ multiplex PCR; TCRdb's table is partial and in-frame only. The repertoire yields 30,000 to 35,000 clones, none seen only once; the top ten contain 25% to 30%. Study findings and constraints: Fewer deletions and N-nucleotide insertions were reportedly seen in common variable immunodeficiency TCR beta sequences.

These receptors' antigens are unknown. The sample consisted of peripheral blood mononuclear cells. The receptors derive from a human donor with common variable immunodeficiency.

To note about this clone: The read terminates 3 residues before the CDR3 end, so the remaining end is supplied by the germline J gene. The V gene is TRBV7-9, the J gene TRBJ2-7; TRBD2 agrees at 7 bases. Germline V gene lookup returns CDR1 SEHNR and CDR2 FQNEAQ (reference sequence). This CDR3 contains 15 residues. J lost 3 bases, V lost 6 bases, and 11 bases had no gene match. The CDR3: CASSTLNGGVYEQYF. Partial CDR3 DNA: TGTGCCAGCAGTACCCTGAATGGGGGGGTCTACGAG. The full variable domain, in which reference TRBV7-9 and TRBJ2-7 provide the parts outside the CDR3, is DTGVSQNPRHKITKRGQNVTFRCDPISEHNRLYWYRQTLGQGPEFLTYFQNEAQLEKSRLLSDRFSAERPKGSFSTLEIQRTEQGDSAMYLCASSTLNGGVYEQYFGPGTRLTVT.

In its sample, this clone was seen many times. The CDR3 loop reads CASSFRGQLYGYTF. The DNA read from the CDR3 is TGTGCCAGCAGCTTTCGAGGACAGCTCTATGGC. This chain links TRBV5-6 with TRBJ1-2, with D perhaps TRBD1 (6 bases). The read ends 3 residues before the CDR3 terminus; that terminus is restored from the germline J gene. The CDR3 length is 14 residues. Trimming pared 2 bases from V and 4 bases from J, leaving 12 bases between. Germline CDR1 SGHDT, CDR2 YYEEEE.

This clone was found a few times. The CDR3 extends 3 residues past the end of the read, so its final part is completed from the germline J gene. This rearrangement joins TRBV7-2 to TRBJ1-1; tentatively, D is TRBD1 (5 bases). The germline V and J ends were trimmed by 0 bases and 3 bases, with 17 bases remaining between them. The CDR3 sequence is 17 residues long. Per germline, CDR1 SGHTA and CDR2 FQGNSA. The part of the CDR3 DNA that was read is TGTGCCAGCAGCTTAGCTCTATCCTCGGCAGGGCACACTGAA. Its translation is CASSLALSSAGHTE. The whole CDR3 protein is CASSLALSSAGHTEAFF.

In its sample, this clone was seen many times. The read is 3 residues too short to cover the CDR3 end, so that end is filled in from the germline J gene. The V gene is TRBV6-1, the J gene TRBJ1-2; D is perhaps TRBD1 (6 bases). The CDR3 totals 15 residues. V dropped 4 bases and J dropped 0 bases, with 12 bases sitting between them. Germline V CDR1 and CDR2: MNHNS, SASEGT. The CDR3 loop reads CASSAPGHPNYGYTF. The sequenced CDR3 bases are TGTGCCAGCAGTGCCCCGGGACACCCTAACTATGGC.